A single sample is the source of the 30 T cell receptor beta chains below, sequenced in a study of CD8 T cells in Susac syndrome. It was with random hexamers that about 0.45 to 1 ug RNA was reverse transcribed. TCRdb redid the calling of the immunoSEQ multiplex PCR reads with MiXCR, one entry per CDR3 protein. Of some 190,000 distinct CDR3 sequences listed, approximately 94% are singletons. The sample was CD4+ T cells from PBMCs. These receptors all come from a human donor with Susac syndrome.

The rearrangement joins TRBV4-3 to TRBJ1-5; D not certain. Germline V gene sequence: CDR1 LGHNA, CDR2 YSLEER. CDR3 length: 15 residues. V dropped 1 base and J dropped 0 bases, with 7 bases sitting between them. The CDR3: CASSQATSSNQPQHF. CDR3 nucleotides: TGCGCCAGCAGCCAAGCTACTTCTAGCAATCAGCCCCAGCATTTT.

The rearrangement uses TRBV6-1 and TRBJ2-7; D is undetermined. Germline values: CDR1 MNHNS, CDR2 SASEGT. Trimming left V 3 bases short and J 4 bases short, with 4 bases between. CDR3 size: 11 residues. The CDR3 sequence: CASSEEYEQYF. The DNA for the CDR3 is TGTGCCAGCAGTGAGGAGTACGAGCAGTACTTC.

The CDR3 DNA reads TGCGCCAGCAGCTTGAATCTAGCGGGGGAAGAGACCCAGTACTTC. This translates into CASSLNLAGEETQYF. This chain connects TRBV5-1 to TRBJ2-5, with 10 positions matching TRBD2. The CDR3 covers 15 residues. Unmatched junction bases numbered 3, after V lost 1 base and J lost 3 bases. In germline, CDR1 is SGHRS, CDR2 YFSETQ.

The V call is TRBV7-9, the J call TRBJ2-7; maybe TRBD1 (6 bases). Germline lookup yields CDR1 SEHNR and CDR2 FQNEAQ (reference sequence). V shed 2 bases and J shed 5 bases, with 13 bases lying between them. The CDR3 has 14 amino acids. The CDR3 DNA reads TGTGCCAGCAGCTTATGGCAGGGGTACGACGAGCAGTACTTC. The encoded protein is CASSLWQGYDEQYF.

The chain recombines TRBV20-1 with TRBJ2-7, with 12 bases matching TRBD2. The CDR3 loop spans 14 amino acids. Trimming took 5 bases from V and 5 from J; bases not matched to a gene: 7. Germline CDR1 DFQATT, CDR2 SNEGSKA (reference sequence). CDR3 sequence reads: CSALGTSGLNEQYF. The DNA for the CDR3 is TGCAGTGCTCTCGGGACTAGCGGGCTTAACGAGCAGTACTTC.

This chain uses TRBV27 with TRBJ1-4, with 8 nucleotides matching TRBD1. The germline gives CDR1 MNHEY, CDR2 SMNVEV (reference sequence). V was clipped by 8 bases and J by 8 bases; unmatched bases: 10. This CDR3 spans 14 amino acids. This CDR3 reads CASGWDRSVEKLFF. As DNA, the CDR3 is TGTGCCAGCGGATGGGACAGGTCGGTCGAAAAACTGTTTTTT.

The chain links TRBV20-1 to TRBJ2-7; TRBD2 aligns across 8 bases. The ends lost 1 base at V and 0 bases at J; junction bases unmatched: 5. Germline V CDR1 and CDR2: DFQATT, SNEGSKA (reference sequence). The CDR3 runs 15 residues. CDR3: CSARVGSGDSYEQYF. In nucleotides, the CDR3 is TGCAGTGCTAGAGTCGGTAGCGGGGACTCCTACGAGCAGTACTTC.

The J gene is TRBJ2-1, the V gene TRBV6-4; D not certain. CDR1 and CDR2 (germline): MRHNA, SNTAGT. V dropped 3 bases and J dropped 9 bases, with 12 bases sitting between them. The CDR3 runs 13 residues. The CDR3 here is CASSEWSVGEQFF. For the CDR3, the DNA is TGTGCCAGCAGTGAGTGGTCGGTTGGTGAGCAGTTCTTC.

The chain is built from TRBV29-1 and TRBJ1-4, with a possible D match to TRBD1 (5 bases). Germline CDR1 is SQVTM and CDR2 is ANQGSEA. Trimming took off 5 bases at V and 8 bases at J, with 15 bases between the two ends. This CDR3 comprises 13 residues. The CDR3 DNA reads TGCAGCGTTCCGTATGGGGCAAACGAAAAACTGTTTTTT. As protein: CSVPYGANEKLFF.

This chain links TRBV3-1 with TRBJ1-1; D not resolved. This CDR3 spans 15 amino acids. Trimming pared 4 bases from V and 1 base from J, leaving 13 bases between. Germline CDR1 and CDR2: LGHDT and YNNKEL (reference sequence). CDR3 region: CASSPGFRQNTEAFF. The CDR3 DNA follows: TGTGCCAGCAGCCCTGGATTCCGCCAGAACACTGAAGCTTTCTTT.

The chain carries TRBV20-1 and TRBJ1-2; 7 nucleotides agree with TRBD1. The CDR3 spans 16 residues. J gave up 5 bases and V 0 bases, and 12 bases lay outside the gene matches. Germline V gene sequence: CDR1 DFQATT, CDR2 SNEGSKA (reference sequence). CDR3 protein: CSARDREGAEGYGYTF. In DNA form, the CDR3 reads TGCAGTGCTAGAGATCGGGAGGGGGCGGAAGGTTATGGCTACACCTTC.

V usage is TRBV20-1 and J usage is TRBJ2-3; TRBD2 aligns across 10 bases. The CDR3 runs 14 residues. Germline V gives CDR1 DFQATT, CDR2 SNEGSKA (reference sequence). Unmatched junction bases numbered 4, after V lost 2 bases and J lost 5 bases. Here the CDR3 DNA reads TGCAGTGCTAGAACTAGCGGGGATAGAGATACGCAGTATTTT. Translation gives CSARTSGDRDTQYF.

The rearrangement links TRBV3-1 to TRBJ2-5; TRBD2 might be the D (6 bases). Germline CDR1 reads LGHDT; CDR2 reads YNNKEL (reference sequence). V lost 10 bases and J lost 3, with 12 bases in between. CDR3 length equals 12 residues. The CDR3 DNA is TGTGCCACCGGGAGTTCCGAAGAGACCCAGTACTTC. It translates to CATGSSEETQYF.

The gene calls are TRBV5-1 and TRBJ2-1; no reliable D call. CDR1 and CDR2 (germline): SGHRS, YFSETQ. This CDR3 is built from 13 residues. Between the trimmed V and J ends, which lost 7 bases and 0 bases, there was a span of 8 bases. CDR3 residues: CASGVSSYNEQFF. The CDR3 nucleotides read TGCGCCAGCGGGGTTAGCTCCTACAATGAGCAGTTCTTC. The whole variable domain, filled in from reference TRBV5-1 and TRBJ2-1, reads KAGVTQTPRYLIKTRGQQVTLSCSPISGHRSVSWYQQTPGQGLQFLFEYFSETQRNKGNFPGRFSGRQFSNSRSEMNVSTLELGDSALYLCASGVSSYNEQFFGPGTRLTVL.

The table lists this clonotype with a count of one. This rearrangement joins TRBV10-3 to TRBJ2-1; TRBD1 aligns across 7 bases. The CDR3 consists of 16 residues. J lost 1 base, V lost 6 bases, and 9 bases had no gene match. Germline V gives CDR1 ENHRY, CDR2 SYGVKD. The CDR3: CAIRLGQRVSYNEQFF. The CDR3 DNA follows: TGTGCCATCAGGTTGGGACAGAGAGTGTCCTACAATGAGCAGTTCTTC.

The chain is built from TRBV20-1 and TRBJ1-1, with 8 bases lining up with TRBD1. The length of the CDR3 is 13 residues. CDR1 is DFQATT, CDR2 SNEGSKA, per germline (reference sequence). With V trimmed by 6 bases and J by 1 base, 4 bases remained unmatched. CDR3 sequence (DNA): TGCAGTGCAGGCAGGGGGCCGAACACTGAAGCTTTCTTT. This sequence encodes CSAGRGPNTEAFF.

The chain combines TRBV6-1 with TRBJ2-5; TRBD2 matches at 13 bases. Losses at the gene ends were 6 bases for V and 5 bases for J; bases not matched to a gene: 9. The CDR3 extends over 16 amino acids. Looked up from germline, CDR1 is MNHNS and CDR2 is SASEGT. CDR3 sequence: CASRPGTSGEGETQYF. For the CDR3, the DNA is TGTGCCAGCAGACCTGGGACTAGCGGGGAGGGGGAGACCCAGTACTTC.

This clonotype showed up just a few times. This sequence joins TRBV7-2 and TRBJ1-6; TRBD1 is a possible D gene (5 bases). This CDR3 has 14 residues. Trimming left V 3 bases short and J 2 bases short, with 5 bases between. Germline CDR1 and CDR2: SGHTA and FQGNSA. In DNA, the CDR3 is TGTGCCAGCAGCTTGGGACCCTATAATTCACCCCTCCACTTT. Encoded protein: CASSLGPYNSPLHF.

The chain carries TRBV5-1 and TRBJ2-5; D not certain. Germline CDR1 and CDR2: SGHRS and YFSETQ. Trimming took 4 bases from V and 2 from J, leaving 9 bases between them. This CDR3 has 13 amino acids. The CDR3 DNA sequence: TGCGCCAGCAGCACCCCGGGTCAAGAGACCCAGTACTTC. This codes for CASSTPGQETQYF.

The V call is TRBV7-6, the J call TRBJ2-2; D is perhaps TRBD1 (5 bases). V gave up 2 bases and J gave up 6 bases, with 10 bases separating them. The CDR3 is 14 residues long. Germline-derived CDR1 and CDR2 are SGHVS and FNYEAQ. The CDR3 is CASSLRQGPGELFF. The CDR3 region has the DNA TGTGCCAGCAGCTTAAGGCAGGGCCCCGGGGAGCTGTTTTTT.

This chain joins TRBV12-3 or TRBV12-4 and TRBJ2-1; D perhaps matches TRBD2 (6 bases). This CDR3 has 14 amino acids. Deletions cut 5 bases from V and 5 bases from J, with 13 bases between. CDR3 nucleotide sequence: TGTGCCAGCAGTACCAGTTGGACTAACAATGAGCAGTTCTTC. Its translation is CASSTSWTNNEQFF.

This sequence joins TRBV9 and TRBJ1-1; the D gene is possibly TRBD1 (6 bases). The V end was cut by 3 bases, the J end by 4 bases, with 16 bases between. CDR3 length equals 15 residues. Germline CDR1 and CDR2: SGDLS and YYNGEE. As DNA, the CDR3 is TGTGCCAGCAGCGGGCCTTCGGGGGCTAGCACTGAAGCTTTCTTT. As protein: CASSGPSGASTEAFF.

CDR3 in amino acids: CASSLGSPALNSPLHF. For the CDR3, the DNA is TGTGCCAGCAGCTTGGGAAGCCCTGCCCTAAATTCACCCCTCCACTTT. The rearrangement links TRBV7-6 to TRBJ1-6; D not resolved. Germline V lookup: CDR1 SGHVS, CDR2 FNYEAQ. The CDR3 totals 16 residues. V lost 3 bases, J lost 7 bases, and 16 bases lay in between.

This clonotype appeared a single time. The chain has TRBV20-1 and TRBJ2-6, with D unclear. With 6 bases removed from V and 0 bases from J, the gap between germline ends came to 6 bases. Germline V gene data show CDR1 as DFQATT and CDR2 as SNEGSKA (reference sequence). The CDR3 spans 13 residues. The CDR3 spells CSALYSGANVLTF. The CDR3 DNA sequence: TGCAGTGCGCTTTACTCTGGGGCCAACGTCCTGACTTTC.

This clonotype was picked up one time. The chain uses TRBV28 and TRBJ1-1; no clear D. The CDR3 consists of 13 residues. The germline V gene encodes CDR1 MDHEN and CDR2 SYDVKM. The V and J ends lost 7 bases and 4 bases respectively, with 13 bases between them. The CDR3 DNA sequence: TGTGCCAGCAACAACCCTGGGCCCACTGAAGCTTTCTTT. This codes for CASNNPGPTEAFF.

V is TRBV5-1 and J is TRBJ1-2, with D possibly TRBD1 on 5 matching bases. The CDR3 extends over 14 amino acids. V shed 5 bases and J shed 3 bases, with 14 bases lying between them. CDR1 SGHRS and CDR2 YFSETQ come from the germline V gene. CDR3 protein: CASRVMGEDYGYTF. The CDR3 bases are TGCGCCAGCAGGGTGATGGGGGAGGACTATGGCTACACCTTC.

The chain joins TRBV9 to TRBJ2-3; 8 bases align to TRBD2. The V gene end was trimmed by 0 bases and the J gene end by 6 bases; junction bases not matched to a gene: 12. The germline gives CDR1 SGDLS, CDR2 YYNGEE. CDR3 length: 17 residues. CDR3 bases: TGTGCCAGCAGCGTAGCAGAGCGGGGGAGGAGTGTGGATACGCAGTATTTT. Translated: CASSVAERGRSVDTQYF.

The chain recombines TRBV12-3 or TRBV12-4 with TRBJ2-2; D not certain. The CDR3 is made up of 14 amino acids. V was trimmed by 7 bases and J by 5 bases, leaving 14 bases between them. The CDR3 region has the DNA TGTGCCAGCAATTCGCCCCCGGAGACCGGGGAGCTGTTTTTT. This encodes CASNSPPETGELFF.

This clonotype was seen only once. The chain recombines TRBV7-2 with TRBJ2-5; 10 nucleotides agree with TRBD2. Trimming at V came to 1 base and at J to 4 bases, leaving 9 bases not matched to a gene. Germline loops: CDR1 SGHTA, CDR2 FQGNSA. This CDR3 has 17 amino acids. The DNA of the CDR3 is TGTGCCAGCAGCTTAGTCTTAGGAGCGGGGGGGGGAGAGACCCAGTACTTC. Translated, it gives CASSLVLGAGGGETQYF.

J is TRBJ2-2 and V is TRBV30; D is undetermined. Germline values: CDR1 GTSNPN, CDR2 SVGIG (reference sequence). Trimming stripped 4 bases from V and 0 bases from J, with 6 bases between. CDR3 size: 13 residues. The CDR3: CAWTSANTGELFF. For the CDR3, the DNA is TGTGCCTGGACTTCCGCGAACACCGGGGAGCTGTTTTTT.